Sequencing of this TCR beta chain was carried out in a study of cytomegalovirus exposure and HLA in healthy donors. The assay was immunoSEQ multiplex PCR, and TCRdb's table has in-frame clones only and misses some. The profile shows approximately 200,000 clones, around nine tenths of them singletons. The CDR3 is 13 residues long. V was shortened by 7 bases and J by 0 bases, with 7 bases between the two germline ends. CDR1 is SNHLY, CDR2 FYNNEI, per germline. Broader study findings: A list of 150 to 200 TCR beta chains associated with cytomegalovirus was given. One later analysis, an examination of the approximately 130 validation repertoires, found that first-cohort TCR clusters tended to co-occur in them.

Comment on this clone: Its matching antigen is unknown.

The source material was PBMCs. This clonotype was sampled from a woman younger than 30 in good health and CMV-seronegative. This sequence joins TRBV2 and TRBJ1-5; weak D call: TRBD1 (6 bases). The CDR3 region is CASKGDSNQPQHF. CDR3 bases: TGTGCCAGCAAGGGGGATAGCAATCAGCCCCAGCATTTT. Filled out from reference TRBV2 and TRBJ1-5, the complete variable domain reads EPEVTQTPSHQVTQMGQEVILRCVPISNHLYFYWYRQILGQKVEFLVSFYNNEISEKSEIFDDQFSVERPDGSNFTLKIRSTKLEDSAMYFCASKGDSNQPQHFGDGTRLSIL.